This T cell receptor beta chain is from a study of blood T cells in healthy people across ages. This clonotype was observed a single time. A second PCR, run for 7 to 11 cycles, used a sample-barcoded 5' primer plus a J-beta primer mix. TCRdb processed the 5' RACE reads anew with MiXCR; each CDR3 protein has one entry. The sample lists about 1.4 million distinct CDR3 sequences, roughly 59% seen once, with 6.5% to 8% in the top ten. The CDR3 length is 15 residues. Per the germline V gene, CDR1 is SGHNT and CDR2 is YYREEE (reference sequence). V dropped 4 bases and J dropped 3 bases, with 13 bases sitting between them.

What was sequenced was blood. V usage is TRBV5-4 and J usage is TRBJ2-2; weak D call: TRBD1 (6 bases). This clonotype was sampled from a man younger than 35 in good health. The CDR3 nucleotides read TGTGCCAGCAGCGCCGGACAGACGGACACCGGGGAGCTGTTTTTT. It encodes CASSAGQTDTGELFF.